The 30 T cell receptor beta chains below come from one sample, sequenced in a study of CD8+ T cells in alopecia areata. cDNA prepared by RNA extraction and subsequent reverse transcription served as the template for sequencing. Produced via immunoSEQ multiplex PCR; TCRdb's table is partial and in-frame only. The profile shows 190,000 or so clones, about 60% of them singletons. Treatment: oral pan-JAK inhibitor, 5-10 mg twice daily. The source was CD8+ T cells sorted from blood, collected at week 24, from a patient treated with tofacitinib. Receptors originate from a human donor with alopecia areata.

V gene TRBV27 combines with J gene TRBJ2-5; 11 bases match TRBD2. Germline CDR1 MNHEY, CDR2 SMNVEV (reference sequence). The CDR3 extends over 15 amino acids. Trimming at V came to 7 bases and at J to 5 bases, leaving 9 bases not matched to a gene. Written as DNA, the CDR3 is TGTGCCAGCAAAATTAGCGGGGGGGATTATGAGACCCAGTACTTC. This sequence encodes CASKISGGDYETQYF.

V gene TRBV9 combines with J gene TRBJ2-2, with TRBD2 as a possible D gene (6 bases). V was shortened by 4 bases and J by 6 bases, with 10 bases between the two germline ends. This CDR3 is built from 13 residues. Germline V gene sequence: CDR1 SGDLS, CDR2 YYNGEE. The CDR3 spells CASSKGGAGELFF. The CDR3 DNA sequence: TGTGCCAGCAGCAAGGGAGGAGCCGGGGAGCTGTTTTTT. The full variable domain, completed using reference TRBV9 and TRBJ2-2, is DSGVTQTPKHLITATGQRVTLRCSPRSGDLSVYWYQQSLDQGLQFLIQYYNGEERAKGNILERFSAQQFPDLHSELNLSSLELGDSALYFCASSKGGAGELFFGEGSRLTVL.

The genes are TRBV15 and TRBJ1-2; TRBD1 matches at 7 bases. Germline-derived CDR1 and CDR2 are LNHNV and YYDKDF (reference sequence). The CDR3 is 16 amino acids. J was trimmed by 2 bases and V by 4 bases; bases with no gene match: 10. CDR3 nucleotide sequence: TGTGCCACCAGCACCGTTCCCCTGGACAGGAACTATGGCTACACCTTC. Its translation: CATSTVPLDRNYGYTF. The complete variable domain, with remaining parts taken from reference TRBV15 and TRBJ1-2, reads DAMVIQNPRYQVTQFGKPVTLSCSQTLNHNVMYWYQQKSSQAPKLLFHYYDKDFNNEADTPDNFQSRRPNTSFCFLDIRSPGLGDTAMYLCATSTVPLDRNYGYTFGSGTRLTVV.

V gene TRBV29-1 combines with J gene TRBJ2-3; 8 nucleotides align to TRBD2. Trimming removed 1 base from V and 0 bases from J; junction bases left unmatched: 3. Germline CDR1 and CDR2: SQVTM and ANQGSEA. The CDR3 loop spans 15 amino acids. The CDR3 is CSVEGAGESTDTQYF. CDR3 DNA sequence: TGCAGCGTTGAAGGAGCGGGGGAGAGCACAGATACGCAGTATTTT.

This clone was seen once. The genes are TRBV19 and TRBJ2-1; 8 bases match TRBD2. V lost 6 bases to trimming and J lost 7 bases; unmatched junction nucleotides: 8. This CDR3 has 14 residues. CDR1 and CDR2 from the germline V gene are LNHDA and SQIVND (reference sequence). The DNA of the CDR3 is TGTGCCAGTAGCTGGGTCGGGGGGGCAAATGAGCAGTTCTTC. It translates to CASSWVGGANEQFF.

The CDR3 DNA reads as TGCGCCAGCAGCTTGGAGGTCTTCGGGGAGCTGTTTTTT. It codes for CASSLEVFGELFF. The chain has TRBV5-1 and TRBJ2-2; no clear D gene. This CDR3 is built from 13 residues. Germline V gene data show CDR1 as SGHRS and CDR2 as YFSETQ. Trimming pared 0 bases from V and 7 bases from J, leaving 7 bases between.

The V gene is TRBV9, the J gene TRBJ2-7; 7 bases are shared with TRBD1. The CDR3 is 14 amino acids. Germline loops: CDR1 SGDLS, CDR2 YYNGEE. After removal of 3 bases from V and 4 bases from J, the junction contained 7 bases not matched to a gene. CDR3 region: CASSEGQHPYEQYF. In DNA, the CDR3 is TGTGCCAGCAGCGAGGGACAGCATCCTTACGAGCAGTACTTC. Variable domain in full (rest from reference TRBV9 and TRBJ2-7): DSGVTQTPKHLITATGQRVTLRCSPRSGDLSVYWYQQSLDQGLQFLIQYYNGEERAKGNILERFSAQQFPDLHSELNLSSLELGDSALYFCASSEGQHPYEQYFGPGTRLTVT.

This chain uses TRBV27 with TRBJ2-7; D is ambiguous. Between the trimmed V and J ends, which lost 6 bases and 2 bases, there was a span of 2 bases. The CDR3 is made up of 10 amino acids. Germline CDR1 MNHEY, CDR2 SMNVEV (reference sequence). As DNA, the CDR3 is TGTGCCAGCAGCCCCTACGAGCAGTACTTC. Protein sequence: CASSPYEQYF.

This clone was observed a few times. The chain uses TRBV4-1 and TRBJ1-2; D gene ambiguous. The V end lost 0 bases, the J end lost 4 bases, and 15 bases lay between the germline ends. CDR1 MGHRA and CDR2 YSYEKL come from the germline V gene. CDR3 length: 16 residues. Here the CDR3 reads CASSQEFSGSTYGYTF. For the CDR3, the DNA is TGCGCCAGCAGCCAAGAATTCTCGGGCAGCACCTATGGCTACACCTTC.

V and J are TRBV6-6 and TRBJ1-4; D is unresolved. CDR3 length equals 12 residues. Germline V gene data show CDR1 as MNHNY and CDR2 as SVGAGI (reference sequence). V shed 5 bases and J shed 0 bases, with 1 base lying between them. The CDR3 here is CASSATNEKLFF. The CDR3 region has the DNA TGTGCCAGCAGTGCAACTAATGAAAAACTGTTTTTT.

This chain uses TRBV30 with TRBJ2-3; no definite D call. With 4 bases removed from V and 6 bases from J, the gap between germline ends came to 8 bases. The CDR3 extends over 11 amino acids. From germline, CDR1 is GTSNPN and CDR2 SVGIG (reference sequence). This chain's CDR3 is CAWMGSDTQYF. CDR3 DNA: TGTGCCTGGATGGGTTCGGATACGCAGTATTTT. The full variable domain, with the rest looked up from reference TRBV30 and TRBJ2-3, is SQTIHQWPATLVQPVGSPLSLECTVEGTSNPNLYWYRQAAGRGLQLLFYSVGIGQISSEVPQNLSASRPQDRQFILSSKKLLLSDSGFYLCAWMGSDTQYFGPGTRLTVL.

J is TRBJ2-7 and V is TRBV15; perhaps TRBD2 as D (5 bases). Germline assignment: CDR1 LNHNV and CDR2 YYDKDF (reference sequence). V was shortened by 0 bases and J by 3 bases, with 9 bases between the two germline ends. This CDR3 spans 14 amino acids. The CDR3 loop reads CATSRDNRGYEQYF. Written as DNA, the CDR3 is TGTGCCACCAGCAGAGACAATCGGGGCTACGAGCAGTACTTC.

This clone was seen only a few times. The V and J genes are TRBV30 and TRBJ1-2; TRBD1 agrees at 8 bases. CDR1 is GTSNPN, CDR2 SVGIG, per germline (reference sequence). This CDR3 has 11 amino acids. Trimming removed 8 bases from V and 8 bases from J; junction bases left unmatched: 7. The CDR3 region is CAGTGPQGYTF. CDR3 nucleotides: TGTGCCGGGACAGGTCCTCAGGGCTACACCTTC.

The chain has TRBV30 and TRBJ1-1; D is perhaps TRBD1 (5 bases). Between the trimmed V and J ends, which lost 5 bases and 1 base, there was a span of 17 bases. Germline CDR1 is GTSNPN and CDR2 is SVGIG (reference sequence). CDR3 length: 15 amino acids. CDR3 sequence reads: CAWYLSGHKNTEAFF. CDR3 nucleotide sequence: TGTGCCTGGTACCTAAGCGGACACAAGAACACTGAAGCTTTCTTT.

This clone appeared a few times. V and J are TRBV28 and TRBJ2-5; D is possibly TRBD1 (6 bases). Between the trimmed V and J ends, which lost 3 bases and 7 bases, there was a span of 9 bases. Germline assignment: CDR1 MDHEN and CDR2 SYDVKM. This CDR3 spans 12 amino acids. CDR3 nucleotide sequence: TGTGCCAGCAGTTTGGGGGCGACGACCCAGTACTTC. This translates into CASSLGATTQYF.

This clone has a single count. The rearrangement uses TRBV9 and TRBJ2-2; 7 bases fit TRBD2. Germline V lookup: CDR1 SGDLS, CDR2 YYNGEE. CDR3 length: 18 residues. V was pared by 1 base and J by 1 base, with 10 bases of the junction left unmatched. CDR3 region: CASSVPRVSSGNTGELFF. In nucleotides, the CDR3 is TGTGCCAGCAGCGTACCCAGAGTGTCTAGCGGGAACACCGGGGAGCTGTTTTTT.

This clone has only a few counts. The rearrangement joins TRBV28 to TRBJ1-2, with D possibly matching TRBD1 (6 bases). The CDR3 sequence is 13 residues long. Germline CDR1 is MDHEN and CDR2 is SYDVKM. V dropped 2 bases and J dropped 8 bases, with 12 bases sitting between them. The CDR3 nucleotides read TGTGCCAGCAGTTTAATTCGGGGGCAAGGCTACACCTTC. Translating it yields CASSLIRGQGYTF.

The V and J genes are TRBV4-3 and TRBJ1-5; D remains unclear. CDR3 length equals 15 residues. The germline CDR1 and CDR2 sequences are LGHNA and YSLEER. Deletions cut 7 bases from V and 1 base from J, with 14 bases between. CDR3 sequence (DNA): TGCGCCAGCAACCTCAAACTGGGAAGCAATCAGCCCCAGCATTTT. Translating gives CASNLKLGSNQPQHF.

This chain joins TRBV29-1 and TRBJ2-1; D uncertain. Trimming left V 0 bases short and J 7 bases short, with 10 bases between. This CDR3 is 13 amino acids long. Germline V lookup: CDR1 SQVTM, CDR2 ANQGSEA. DNA of the CDR3: TGCAGCGTTGAAGATCGGTCTTTGAATGAGCAGTTCTTC. Protein: CSVEDRSLNEQFF.

The chain employs TRBV29-1 and TRBJ1-1; D ambiguous. Germline assignment: CDR1 SQVTM and CDR2 ANQGSEA. The CDR3 length is 11 residues. CDR3 DNA sequence: TGCAGTGTACAGAGGAACACTGAAGCTTTCTTT. It translates to CSVQRNTEAFF.

The chain is built from TRBV15 and TRBJ1-4; D is unresolved. The CDR3 is made up of 15 amino acids. The germline V and J ends were trimmed by 5 bases and 5 bases, with 15 bases remaining between them. Germline V lookup: CDR1 LNHNV, CDR2 YYDKDF (reference sequence). The CDR3 DNA is TGTGCCACCAGCTACGGCGATAGCTCGAATGAAAAACTGTTTTTT. Its translation: CATSYGDSSNEKLFF.

V and J are TRBV19 and TRBJ2-4; D not resolved. Trimming shortened V by 3 bases and J by 7 bases, and 7 bases separated the two germline ends. This CDR3 spans 12 amino acids. Germline CDR1 reads LNHDA; CDR2 reads SQIVND (reference sequence). The CDR3, as DNA: TGTGCCAGTAGTATCGGGTGGAACATTCAGTACTTC. This translates into CASSIGWNIQYF.

The chain combines TRBV29-1 with TRBJ2-5; 9 bases are shared with TRBD1. V dropped 0 bases and J dropped 4; count of bases not matched to a gene: 6. The CDR3 is made up of 15 amino acids. CDR1 SQVTM and CDR2 ANQGSEA come from the germline V gene. CDR3 in amino acids: CSVEDFRDRVETQYF. The CDR3 region has the DNA TGCAGCGTTGAAGATTTCCGGGACAGGGTAGAGACCCAGTACTTC.

V usage is TRBV6-5 and J usage is TRBJ2-7, with D tentatively TRBD2 (5 bases). Deletions cut 0 bases from V and 0 bases from J, with 9 bases between. Germline CDR1 reads MNHEY; CDR2 reads SVGAGI. There are 15 residues in the CDR3. The CDR3 sequence is CASSYSPSYSYEQYF. Here the CDR3 DNA reads TGTGCCAGCAGTTACTCGCCTAGCTACTCCTACGAGCAGTACTTC.

The rearrangement joins TRBV30 to TRBJ2-7; TRBD2 matches at 7 bases. J was trimmed by 7 bases and V by 1 base; bases with no gene match: 7. Germline CDR1 reads GTSNPN; CDR2 reads SVGIG (reference sequence). The CDR3 is made up of 13 amino acids. CDR3 bases: TGTGCCTGGAGTGGGGGACTACTACTGGAGCAGTACTTC. Amino acids: CAWSGGLLLEQYF.

The chain recombines TRBV30 with TRBJ2-5; D gene uncertain. This CDR3 is 12 amino acids long. Germline V lookup: CDR1 GTSNPN, CDR2 SVGIG (reference sequence). V shed 0 bases and J shed 5 bases, with 7 bases lying between them. The CDR3 coding sequence is TGTGCCTGGAGTGTTAATGGGGAGACCCAGTACTTC. Its protein product is CAWSVNGETQYF.

The chain links TRBV29-1 to TRBJ1-1; possibly TRBD1 for D (5 bases). Trimming cost V 4 bases and J 4 bases, with 7 bases left between them. Germline-derived CDR1 and CDR2 are SQVTM and ANQGSEA. The CDR3 totals 11 residues. CDR3 loop: CSVVGGTEAFF. CDR3 DNA: TGCAGCGTTGTGGGGGGCACTGAAGCTTTCTTT.

The chain combines TRBV30 with TRBJ1-6; D remains ambiguous. Germline V gives CDR1 GTSNPN, CDR2 SVGIG (reference sequence). The CDR3 has 13 amino acids. V lost 2 bases, J lost 7 bases, and 9 bases lay in between. The CDR3 spells CAWSLEGNSPLHF. CDR3 DNA: TGTGCCTGGAGTCTCGAGGGCAATTCACCCCTCCACTTT. Drawing the rest from reference TRBV30 and TRBJ1-6, the complete variable domain is SQTIHQWPATLVQPVGSPLSLECTVEGTSNPNLYWYRQAAGRGLQLLFYSVGIGQISSEVPQNLSASRPQDRQFILSSKKLLLSDSGFYLCAWSLEGNSPLHFGNGTRLTVT.

V usage is TRBV11-2 and J usage is TRBJ2-1; D is possibly TRBD1 (6 bases). This CDR3 is built from 12 residues. CDR1 and CDR2 (germline): SGHAT, FQNNGV. V gave up 6 bases and J gave up 15 bases, with 18 bases separating them. CDR3 nucleotides: TGTGCCAGCAGGGTAGAAGGGGACACGCGGTTCTTC. It specifies CASRVEGDTRFF.

The rearrangement joins TRBV29-1 to TRBJ1-1; tentative D call: TRBD1 (5 bases). Germline V gene lookup returns CDR1 SQVTM and CDR2 ANQGSEA. V was clipped by 5 bases and J by 1 base, with 29 bases between them. The CDR3 has 19 amino acids. The CDR3 nucleotides are TGCAGCGTTCTTGGTGAGGTCCAGGGACCTAAGGCCGCGAACACTGAAGCTTTCTTT. It codes for CSVLGEVQGPKAANTEAFF.